The rows below give T cell receptor beta chains drawn from one sample of a study of cytomegalovirus exposure and HLA in healthy donors. Clones were read by immunoSEQ multiplex PCR, and TCRdb kept only the in-frame ones, dropping some. In the table there are roughly 130,000 clones, approximately 68% of which are singletons. Sequencing input: PBMCs. Receptor source: a man aged 30 to 39 in good health and CMV-seropositive. CDR3s include the opening cysteine and the closing phenylalanine or tryptophan. Each record gives: J gene, D gene, V gene, CDR3 protein. A D gene is named only where the DNA matches it firmly.

J: TRBJ2-3; D: TRBD1; V: TRBV6-5; CDR3: CASSYDRGGSTDTQYF
J: TRBJ1-1; D: TRBD1; V: TRBV7-9; CDR3: CSSSPRDSRSGTEAFF
J: TRBJ2-7; D: .; V: TRBV7-3; CDR3: CASSPIGQGYDEQYF
J: TRBJ2-5; D: TRBD1; V: TRBV7-9; CDR3: CASSLVGQGQETQYF
J: TRBJ2-5; D: TRBD1; V: TRBV5-1; CDR3: CASSRGQRQYQETQYF
J: TRBJ2-7; D: TRBD1; V: TRBV10-3; CDR3: CAISESGQAYEQYF
J: TRBJ1-5; D: .; V: TRBV6-1; CDR3: CASSYPSIQPQHF
J: TRBJ2-3; D: TRBD2; V: TRBV13; CDR3: CASSLVGSGRNTQYF
J: TRBJ1-6; D: TRBD1; V: TRBV28; CDR3: CASTLGDRGFFNSPLHF
J: TRBJ2-3; D: .; V: TRBV21-1; CDR3: CASKGKGVTDTQYF
J: TRBJ2-2; D: .; V: TRBV19; CDR3: CASSLYTGELFF
J: TRBJ1-4; D: TRBD1; V: TRBV5-1; CDR3: CASSLAGIQGATNEKLFF
J: TRBJ1-1; D: .; V: TRBV6-4; CDR3: CASSEEGRTEAFF
J: TRBJ1-2; D: TRBD1; V: TRBV10-1; CDR3: CASSATGGEGYTF
J: TRBJ2-7; D: TRBD2; V: TRBV9; CDR3: CASSVASGEQYF
J: TRBJ1-2; D: TRBD1; V: TRBV4-1; CDR3: CASSQPGTGFGYTF
J: TRBJ1-5; D: .; V: TRBV7-9; CDR3: CASSSQGGQPQHF
J: TRBJ2-7; D: .; V: TRBV2; CDR3: CASSVLSAYEQYF
J: TRBJ2-7; D: .; V: TRBV9; CDR3: CASSPYAGSSYEQYF
J: TRBJ2-7; D: .; V: TRBV6-5; CDR3: CASSKQGTHYEQYF
J: TRBJ1-2; D: .; V: TRBV6-6; CDR3: CASSLDAMVGGYTF
J: TRBJ2-3; D: TRBD2; V: TRBV27; CDR3: CASTSLAGTVTDTQYF
J: TRBJ1-5; D: .; V: TRBV15; CDR3: CATSRAWTANQPQHF
J: TRBJ2-5; D: .; V: TRBV10-3; CDR3: CAIRSGASGETQYF
J: TRBJ2-7; D: .; V: TRBV20-1; CDR3: CRAGSRYEQYF
J: TRBJ2-7; D: TRBD2; V: TRBV5-6; CDR3: CASRLSGGSYEQYF
J: TRBJ1-1; D: .; V: TRBV28; CDR3: CASSPWGGPEAFF
J: TRBJ2-3; D: .; V: TRBV27; CDR3: CASSLRRRDTQYF
J: TRBJ2-5; D: TRBD1; V: TRBV5-1; CDR3: CASSSQQGEETQYF
J: TRBJ2-1; D: TRBD2; V: TRBV6-4; CDR3: CASSPLAGTYNEQFF
J: TRBJ2-1; D: .; V: TRBV5-6; CDR3: CASSFPAYRLREQFF
J: TRBJ2-7; D: .; V: TRBV10-3; CDR3: CAISESRRTYEQYF
J: TRBJ2-7; D: .; V: TRBV27; CDR3: CASSPTDSFRPYEQYF
J: TRBJ2-5; D: TRBD2; V: TRBV5-4; CDR3: CASSWGTSGRGETQYF
J: TRBJ2-7; D: TRBD1; V: TRBV29-1; CDR3: CSVDAGTGTNYEQYF
J: TRBJ1-4; D: TRBD1; V: TRBV29-1; CDR3: CSVTGTGGEKLFF
J: TRBJ2-1; D: TRBD2; V: TRBV15; CDR3: CATSSTSGGSDEQFF
J: TRBJ2-7; D: .; V: TRBV9; CDR3: CASSESADDGYEQYF
J: TRBJ2-5; D: .; V: TRBV12-5; CDR3: CASGDQGGETQYF
J: TRBJ1-1; D: .; V: TRBV9; CDR3: CASSVSGMNTEAFF
J: TRBJ2-2; D: TRBD2; V: TRBV5-1; CDR3: CASSLKLAGANTGELFF
J: TRBJ2-7; D: TRBD1; V: TRBV2; CDR3: CASRNTGDSYEQYF
J: TRBJ1-2; D: .; V: TRBV27; CDR3: CATGRGINYGYTF
J: TRBJ2-1; D: .; V: TRBV7-6; CDR3: CASSFGQYNEQFF